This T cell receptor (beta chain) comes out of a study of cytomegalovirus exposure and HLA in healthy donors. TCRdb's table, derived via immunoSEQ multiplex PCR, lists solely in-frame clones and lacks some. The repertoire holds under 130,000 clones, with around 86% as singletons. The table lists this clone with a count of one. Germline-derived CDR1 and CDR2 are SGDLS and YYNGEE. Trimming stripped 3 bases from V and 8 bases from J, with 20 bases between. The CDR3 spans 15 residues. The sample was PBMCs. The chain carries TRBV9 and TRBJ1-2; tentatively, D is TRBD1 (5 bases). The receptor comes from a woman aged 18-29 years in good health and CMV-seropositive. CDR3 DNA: TGTGCCAGCAGCGGGAACGGGGGAGGTGTCGGAGGCTACACCTTC. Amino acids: CASSGNGGGVGGYTF.